This T cell receptor beta chain was documented in a study of blood T cell repertoires in COVID-19. Whole-study context: Nucleic acid was either cDNA or gDNA, and it came from T cells, B-cell-depleted T cells, or PBMCs.

The CDR3 has 17 residues. V lost 1 base to trimming and J lost 5 bases, with 15 bases between them. The V gene's germline CDR1 is MGHRA and CDR2 YSYEKL. In the study's own analysis: Amplification from reference gene primers served as the basis for estimated nucleated cell counts. Some clones are missing from TCRdb's copy, which holds only in-frame ones; the method was immunoSEQ multiplex PCR. The V and J calls and clone size are taken from that table; D and trimming were inferred from the DNA. This sample has 150,000 to 180,000 clones, with around 90% found just once. This receptor was obtained from a man in his fifties with acute or convalescent COVID-19. The sequenced sample consisted of peripheral blood. V usage is TRBV4-1 and J usage is TRBJ1-6; possible D gene TRBD1, 5 bases. This chain's CDR3 is CASSQALYTGDNSPLHF. CDR3 nucleotides: TGCGCCAGCAGCCAAGCCCTCTATACAGGCGATAATTCACCCCTCCACTTT.